This note documents a single T cell receptor beta chain sequence. The data were taken from a study of PD-L1 blockade in urothelial cancer. About the study: Blood was subjected to analysis at 3 weeks (second dose) and 6 weeks following treatment start.

Assay used: immunoSEQ multiplex PCR; TCRdb lists only in-frame clones, some missing. The repertoire holds 45,000 to 60,000 clones, with approximately 85% as singletons. V shed 3 bases, J shed 0 bases, and the junction held 3 bases outside the gene matches. The CDR3 has 17 residues. Germline CDR1 is SGHVS and CDR2 is FQNEAQ. Specified time point: pretreatment peripheral blood. The receptor was derived from a man aged 50 to 60 with urothelial cancer. The specimen was PBMCs, collected around atezolizumab (anti-PD-L1) treatment. The gene calls are TRBV7-8 and TRBJ1-4; 11 bases line up with TRBD1. CDR3 coding DNA: TGTGCCAGCAGCTTCCGGGACAGGGGGTCAACTAATGAAAAACTGTTTTTT. Translation: CASSFRDRGSTNEKLFF.